Each of the 2 T cell receptor beta chains below was sequenced from the same sample in a study of shared clonotypes between healthy human individuals. Naive CD8 cells, CD45RO-negative and positively selected for CCR7, excluded terminally differentiated effector memory CD45RA+ cells. Assay: immunoSEQ multiplex PCR; the TCRdb copy retains only in-frame clones and omits some. The sample yields hundreds of thousands of clones, 96% seen once. Sequencing was performed on naive CD8+ T cells sorted from blood. All receptors derive from a woman between 25 and 40 years old in good health.

This sequence joins TRBV11-2 and TRBJ2-7; D is perhaps TRBD2 (5 bases). The CDR3 sequence is 15 residues long. Germline V gene lookup returns CDR1 SGHAT and CDR2 FQNNGV. The V end was cut by 1 base, the J end by 5 bases, with 15 bases between. CDR3 amino acids: CASSLGVGLGDEQYF. CDR3 bases: TGTGCCAGCAGCTTAGGTGTTGGCCTCGGGGACGAGCAGTACTTC.

The V gene is TRBV10-3, the J gene TRBJ2-2, with D uncertain. The CDR3 has 13 residues. With 5 bases removed from V and 1 base from J, the gap between germline ends came to 5 bases. The germline CDR1 and CDR2 sequences are ENHRY and SYGVKD. The CDR3 spells CAISPMNTGELFF. The DNA of the CDR3 is TGTGCCATCAGTCCAATGAACACCGGGGAGCTGTTTTTT.